This is a list of T cell receptor beta chains from one sample in a study of cytomegalovirus exposure and HLA in healthy donors. The table came from immunoSEQ multiplex PCR; TCRdb's copy has only in-frame clones and leaves some out. Of some 340,000 clones in the sample, 87% were seen once. Sequenced sample: PBMCs. These receptors were taken from a young woman in good health and CMV-seropositive. Each CDR3 is given with its conserved first and last residue. D genes are given only for firm matches. Only some rows state a clone size, as once, few, many or a class for expanded clones.

clone size | J gene | V gene | D gene | CDR3 protein | CDR3 DNA
once | TRBJ2-1 | TRBV2 | - | CASSYDRSSYNEQFF | TGTGCCAGCAGTTATGACAGAAGCTCCTACAATGAGCAGTTCTTC
- | TRBJ2-7 | TRBV11-3 | TRBD2 | CASSLAASYEQYF | TGTGCCAGCAGCCTAGCGGCCTCCTACGAGCAGTACTTC
- | TRBJ1-5 | TRBV4-3 | - | CASSQDSLYNQPQHF | TGCGCCAGCAGCCAAGACAGCCTATACAATCAGCCCCAGCATTTT
- | TRBJ1-2 | TRBV2 | - | CASSPGGSGYTF | TGTGCCAGCAGTCCCGGGGGGAGTGGCTACACCTTC
- | TRBJ2-6 | TRBV7-3 | TRBD2 | CASSLGTTGANVLTF | TGTGCCAGCAGCTTGGGGACTACTGGGGCCAACGTCCTGACTTTC
- | TRBJ2-7 | TRBV29-1 | - | CSVTGNFHYEQYF | TGCAGCGTAACCGGGAACTTTCACTACGAGCAGTACTTC
few | TRBJ2-7 | TRBV20-1 | - | CSAEDGYEQYF | TGCAGTGCAGAGGACGGCTACGAGCAGTACTTC
- | TRBJ1-2 | TRBV9 | TRBD1 | CASSVEGTGLLGYTF | TGTGCCAGCAGCGTAGAAGGGACAGGGTTGCTTGGCTACACCTTC
- | TRBJ2-5 | TRBV28 | - | CASRVRNDQETQYF | TGTGCCAGCAGGGTCAGGAACGACCAAGAGACCCAGTACTTC
- | TRBJ1-6 | TRBV9 | TRBD1 | CASSLDRNYNSPLHF | TGTGCCAGCAGCCTGGACAGGAACTATAATTCACCCCTCCACTTT
- | TRBJ1-2 | TRBV5-1 | - | CASSLTNGGRGYTF | TGCGCCAGCAGCTTGACCAACGGGGGTCGGGGCTACACCTTC